This T cell receptor beta chain appears in the sequencing data of a study of T-cell reconstitution after alpha-beta-depleted transplantation in children. Points from the study as a whole: The authors attributed T-cell counts and diversity one year after transplant mostly to newly produced T cells.

This clonotype was seen many times. Its antigen is still unknown. The V gene's germline CDR1 is SEHNR and CDR2 FQNEAQ (reference sequence). With 2 bases removed from V and 3 bases from J, the gap between germline ends came to 10 bases. This CDR3 has 14 amino acids. As it was prepared, the TCRbeta library received unique molecular identifiers. Each CDR3 protein is one row after TCRdb ran MiXCR on the PCR reads. Here the sample spans around 450,000 distinct CDR3 sequences, about 10% being singletons. The sequence came from a child younger than 10 with inherited bone marrow failure, due to receive a stem cell transplant. Source: PBMCs, taken before TCRalphabeta/CD19-depleted stem cell transplant. The V and J genes are TRBV7-9 and TRBJ2-5; D unresolved. This CDR3 reads CASSLRSGEETQYF. The CDR3 nucleotides are TGTGCCAGCAGCTTAAGATCGGGTGAAGAGACCCAGTACTTC.